Listed below are T cell receptor beta chains from one sample, sequenced in a study of T-cell reconstitution after alpha-beta-depleted transplantation in children. One entry per CDR3 protein results from TCRdb running MiXCR on the PCR reads. Here the sample spans 90,000 to 95,000 distinct CDR3 sequences, over 9% being singletons. The specimen was PBMCs from the stem cell graft donor, collected from the stem cell graft. All receptors derive from a human donor who donated a stem cell graft to a child with inherited bone marrow failure. The CDR3 runs from the conserved cysteine through the conserved F or W. A D gene is named only where the DNA matches it firmly. The size entry is marked missing in some rows and otherwise reads once, few, many or a size class.

D | size | length | J | V | DNA | CDR3
NA | many | 16 | TRBJ1-6 | TRBV3-1 | TGTGCCAGCAGCCACTCTCCCGGGACGGGAGGCGGGCCCCTCCACTTT | CASSHSPGTGGGPLHF
TRBD2 | many | 16 | TRBJ2-3 | TRBV7-2 | TGTGCCAGCAGCTGGGCCGGGACTAGCGGGGGGACGACGCAGTATTTT | CASSWAGTSGGTTQYF
TRBD2 | many | 14 | TRBJ2-3 | TRBV6-5 | TGTGCCAGCGGAGCTAGCGGGCCCACAGATACGCAGTATTTT | CASGASGPTDTQYF
TRBD2 | NA | 14 | TRBJ2-2 | TRBV28 | TGTGCCAGCAGTTCTAGCGGGGACACCGGGGAGCTGTTTTTT | CASSSSGDTGELFF
TRBD1 | many | 13 | TRBJ1-1 | TRBV5-1 | TGCGCCAGCTATGGGACAGGAGGGACTGAAGCTTTCTTT | CASYGTGGTEAFF
NA | once | 14 | TRBJ2-5 | TRBV6-5 | TGTGCCAGCAGTTACTCGACAGGTGGGGAGACCCAGTACTTC | CASSYSTGGETQYF
TRBD1 | once | 14 | TRBJ1-5 | TRBV20-1 | TGCAGTGCTAGGAGGACAGGGGGACATCAGCCCCAGCATTTT | CSARRTGGHQPQHF
NA | many | 10 | TRBJ1-1 | TRBV2 | TGTGCCAGCAGTCAGAGCGTGGCTTTCTTT | CASSQSVAFF
TRBD2 | NA | 17 | TRBJ2-1 | TRBV11-3 | TGTGCCAGCAGCCTAATTTCCCCTAGCGGATCCTACAATGAGCAGTTCTTC | CASSLISPSGSYNEQFF
NA | NA | 15 | TRBJ1-1 | TRBV6-2/TRBV6-3 | TGTGCCAGCACCCTAGGTGGAATCATGAACACTGAAGCTTTCTTT | CASTLGGIMNTEAFF
NA | NA | 14 | TRBJ1-1 | TRBV2 | TGTGCCAGCAGTGAAGCGCTTGGAGGCACTGAAGCTTTCTTT | CASSEALGGTEAFF
NA | many | 13 | TRBJ1-1 | TRBV6-5 | TGTGCCAGCAGTTACACATCCCGGGACCCTGCTTTCTTT | CASSYTSRDPAFF
NA | many | 16 | TRBJ1-4 | TRBV18 | TGTGCCAGCTCACCCTCAGGCTCTCCAACTAATGAAAAACTGTTTTTT | CASSPSGSPTNEKLFF
NA | many | 14 | TRBJ1-1 | TRBV9 | TGTGCCAGCAGCGCATCGACGGGAGGTACTGAAGCTTTCTTT | CASSASTGGTEAFF
TRBD1 | many | 16 | TRBJ2-1 | TRBV11-2 | TGTGCCAGCAGCTCCCGGACAGGGGAATTTTTCAATGAGCAGTTCTTC | CASSSRTGEFFNEQFF
TRBD2 | many | 16 | TRBJ2-3 | TRBV28 | TGTGCCAGCAGTTTGCTTAGCGGGAGCGGGACAGATACGCAGTATTTT | CASSLLSGSGTDTQYF
TRBD1 | many | 16 | TRBJ2-1 | TRBV5-1 | TGCGCCAGCAGCTTGGACCCAGCACAGGGGCACAATGAGCAGTTCTTC | CASSLDPAQGHNEQFF
NA | many | 16 | TRBJ2-5 | TRBV10-3 | TGTGCCATCAGTGAGTCAGAAGGCCAACTCGGAGAGACCCAGTACTTC | CAISESEGQLGETQYF
TRBD2 | many | 15 | TRBJ2-1 | TRBV5-1 | TGCGCCAGCAGCCCCACTAGCGGCTCCTACAATGAGCAGTTCTTC | CASSPTSGSYNEQFF
TRBD1 | many | 18 | TRBJ2-1 | TRBV9 | TGTGCCAGCAGCGTAGTTTCAGGCGGCAGGGGGCACGACAATGAGCAGTTCTTC | CASSVVSGGRGHDNEQFF
TRBD1 | many | 16 | TRBJ2-1 | TRBV27 | TGTGCCAGCAGTTTTGGTGGACAGGGGGGGGGGAATGAGCAGTTCTTC | CASSFGGQGGGNEQFF
TRBD1 | few | 15 | TRBJ2-1 | TRBV29-1 | TGCAGCGTCTCCGGATTGGGACAGGGGTACAATGAGCAGTTCTTC | CSVSGLGQGYNEQFF
NA | many | 14 | TRBJ2-7 | TRBV29-1 | TGCAGCGTTATCGCGGACGGGAGCTCCTACGAGCAGTACTTC | CSVIADGSSYEQYF
TRBD1 | many | 16 | TRBJ2-2 | TRBV28 | TGTGCCAGCAGTTTAGGGACAGGGCTAGGCACCGGGGAGCTGTTTTTT | CASSLGTGLGTGELFF
NA | many | 13 | TRBJ1-1 | TRBV3-1 | TGTGCCAGCAGCCAAGATGGGGGGTCTGAAGCTTTCTTT | CASSQDGGSEAFF
NA | NA | 16 | TRBJ1-1 | TRBV7-9 | TGTGCCAGCAGCTTAGGATTGGGAGGATTGAACACTGAAGCTTTCTTT | CASSLGLGGLNTEAFF
NA | many | 14 | TRBJ1-1 | TRBV4-1 | TGCGCCAGCAGCCAACAATCCCCACACACTGAAGCTTTCTTT | CASSQQSPHTEAFF
NA | many | 13 | TRBJ1-2 | TRBV20-1 | TGCAGTGCAAAGACGGGGCACCGAGGAGGCTACACCTTC | CSAKTGHRGGYTF
NA | many | 15 | TRBJ2-2 | TRBV7-9 | TGTGCCAGCACCCCGGGGTTCGGGGACACCGGGGAGCTGTTTTTT | CASTPGFGDTGELFF
TRBD1 | NA | 14 | TRBJ2-3 | TRBV7-9 | TGTGCCATCAGCCCCCGACAGGGTATAGATACGCAGTATTTT | CAISPRQGIDTQYF
TRBD2 | few | 16 | TRBJ2-3 | TRBV5-4 | TGTGCCAGCAGCCTCGGGACTAGCGGACCCCCGGTTACGCAGTATTTT | CASSLGTSGPPVTQYF
TRBD1 | many | 16 | TRBJ2-7 | TRBV20-1 | TGCAGTGCTGTATCAGACCGGGACAGGTATATAGGCGAGCAGTACTTC | CSAVSDRDRYIGEQYF
NA | many | 13 | TRBJ2-1 | TRBV29-1 | TGCAGCGTTCGACGGATTGCCTACAATGAGCAGTTCTTC | CSVRRIAYNEQFF
NA | many | 11 | TRBJ2-7 | TRBV5-1 | TGCGCCAGCAGCTTGGGGAATCTGCAGTACTTC | CASSLGNLQYF
NA | many | 12 | TRBJ2-3 | TRBV3-1 | TGTGCCAGCAGCCAAGGGTCAGATACGCAGTATTTT | CASSQGSDTQYF
NA | few | 14 | TRBJ2-3 | TRBV7-2 | TGTGCCAGCAGCTTAGGACGCCAAAGCGATACGCAGTATTTT | CASSLGRQSDTQYF
TRBD2 | NA | 16 | TRBJ2-7 | TRBV23-1 | TGCGCCAGCAGGGGACTCGATGGAGCGGGAGGGGGCGAGCAGTACTTC | CASRGLDGAGGGEQYF
NA | many | 13 | TRBJ1-4 | TRBV20-1 | TGCAGTGCTAGAGATCCGAACGCTGAAAAACTGTTTTTT | CSARDPNAEKLFF
NA | NA | 14 | TRBJ2-7 | TRBV25-1 | TGTGCCAGCACCCCGGGGGGCGGTGTGGGGGAGCAGTACTTC | CASTPGGGVGEQYF
NA | many | 16 | TRBJ2-7 | TRBV4-2 | TGTGCCAGCAGCCAAGCAGGGGAGAGGACCACCTACGAGCAGTACTTC | CASSQAGERTTYEQYF
NA | many | 16 | TRBJ2-6 | TRBV7-2 | TGTGCCAGCAGCTTAGCGCCCAGCTCTGGGGCCAACGTCCTGACTTTC | CASSLAPSSGANVLTF
NA | many | 20 | TRBJ2-7 | TRBV11-1 | TGTGCCAGCAGCTTAGGGACGTCGACCGCGTCACCCCAAAGCCCCTACGAGCAGTACTTC | CASSLGTSTASPQSPYEQYF
NA | few | 14 | TRBJ2-1 | TRBV12-3/TRBV12-4 | TGTGCCAGCAGGATCAGGGGGGGGGGCAATGAGCAGTTCTTC | CASRIRGGGNEQFF
NA | NA | 12 | TRBJ2-7 | TRBV28 | TGTGCCAGCAGACCAGGCGGGTACGAGCAGTACTTC | CASRPGGYEQYF
TRBD1 | many | 14 | TRBJ1-2 | TRBV25-1 | TGTGCCAGCAGTCCGGGACAGCCACCCTATGGCTACACCTTC | CASSPGQPPYGYTF
TRBD2 | many | 16 | TRBJ2-2 | TRBV5-4 | TGTGCCAGCAGCCCAGGACTAGCGGGGAACACCGGGGAGCTGTTTTTT | CASSPGLAGNTGELFF
NA | many | 15 | TRBJ2-1 | TRBV28 | TGTGCCAGCAGCCCCGTAGAGGACCCCTACAATGAGCAGTTCTTC | CASSPVEDPYNEQFF
TRBD1 | many | 18 | TRBJ2-5 | TRBV20-1 | TGCAGTGCTAGTTCGGCCCCCGGACAGGGGGCGGCTCAAGAGACCCAGTACTTC | CSASSAPGQGAAQETQYF
TRBD1 | few | 16 | TRBJ2-3 | TRBV14 | TGTGCCAGCAGCCAAGGACAGGGGCGCGATACAGATACGCAGTATTTT | CASSQGQGRDTDTQYF
NA | many | 13 | TRBJ1-3 | TRBV27 | TGTGCCAGCAGTTTAAGGGAAGGAAACACCATATATTTT | CASSLREGNTIYF
TRBD2 | many | 16 | TRBJ2-3 | TRBV5-1 | TGCGCCAGCAGCGGGGCCGGGACTAGCGGAGCAGATACGCAGTATTTT | CASSGAGTSGADTQYF
NA | few | 11 | TRBJ1-6 | TRBV30 | TGTGCCTGGAGGACAGCAGGGGACGTCCACTTT | CAWRTAGDVHF
NA | many | 13 | TRBJ1-2 | TRBV7-6 | TGTGCCAGCAGTCAGGTCGGAGGGGGAGGCTACACCTTC | CASSQVGGGGYTF